One and the same sample provided the 30 T cell receptor beta chains below, sequenced in a study of blood T cells in healthy people across ages. A second PCR, run for about 7 to 11 cycles, used a sample-barcoded 5' primer plus a J-beta primer mix. TCRdb itself ran the 5' RACE reads through MiXCR, one entry per CDR3 protein. The sample has around 800,000 distinct CDR3 sequences, 50% to 65% seen once. Material: blood. The source is a man older than 75 in good health.

The chain joins TRBV28 to TRBJ2-5; 11 bases agree with TRBD2. The J call may be wrong; the DNA end is better matched by TRBJ2-7. Looked up from germline, CDR1 is MDHEN and CDR2 is SYDVKM. CDR3 length: 17 amino acids. The DNA of the CDR3 is TGTGCCAGCAGTTTCCCAGTTAGACTAGCGGGGACCTACGAGCAGTACTTC. Translated: CASSFPVRLAGTYEQYF.

This clonotype has just a few counts. V is TRBV11-1 and J is TRBJ2-3, with 8 bases aligning to TRBD2. This CDR3 has 16 residues. The germline CDR1 and CDR2 sequences are SGHAT and FQDESV (reference sequence). Unmatched junction bases numbered 17, after V lost 1 base and J lost 14 bases. The CDR3 sequence: CASSLGTSGSRRYAYF. The CDR3 DNA follows: TGTGCCAGCAGCTTAGGGACCAGCGGGAGTCGCAGATACGCGTATTTT.

The chain recombines TRBV30 with TRBJ2-7; 7 positions match TRBD1. This CDR3 has 13 residues. J gave up 2 bases and V 3 bases, and 4 bases lay outside the gene matches. Germline-derived CDR1 and CDR2 are GTSNPN and SVGIG (reference sequence). The CDR3 loop reads CAWSPGGTYEQYF. CDR3 sequence (DNA): TGTGCCTGGAGCCCAGGGGGAACCTACGAGCAGTACTTC.

This clonotype came up a few times. The chain links TRBV5-1 to TRBJ2-3; either TRBD1 or TRBD2 may fit D (5 bases each). Germline lookup yields CDR1 SGHRS and CDR2 YFSETQ. V was trimmed by 4 bases and J by 6 bases, leaving 18 bases between them. This CDR3 has 15 residues. The CDR3 nucleotides read TGCGCCAGCAGCGGGGGTCGGCGGACACGCGATACGCAGTATTTT. Its protein product is CASSGGRRTRDTQYF.

CDR3 sequence reads: CSARDQGQGSEQYF. The CDR3 coding sequence is TGCAGTGCTAGAGATCAAGGACAGGGGTCCGAGCAGTACTTC. This chain links TRBV20-1 with TRBJ2-4, with 9 nucleotides matching TRBD1. The J call is uncertain, as TRBJ2-7 better fits the DNA end. The CDR3 totals 14 residues. Germline V gene lookup returns CDR1 DFQATT and CDR2 SNEGSKA (reference sequence).

This clonotype appeared a few times. The chain links TRBV16 to TRBJ1-5; D is ambiguous. The CDR3 spans 15 residues. V gave up 2 bases and J gave up 0 bases, with 8 bases separating them. Looked up from germline, CDR1 is KGHSY and CDR2 is FQNENV. CDR3 nucleotides: TGTGCCAGCAGCCAAACTATATATAGCAATCAGCCCCAGCATTTT. This encodes CASSQTIYSNQPQHF.

The V and J genes are TRBV30 and TRBJ2-1; no firm D call. Germline V CDR1 and CDR2: GTSNPN, SVGIG (reference sequence). This CDR3 is built from 11 residues. Trimming left V 1 base short and J 6 bases short, with 4 bases between. The CDR3 is CAWSAFNEQFF. The CDR3 DNA reads TGTGCCTGGAGTGCGTTCAATGAGCAGTTCTTC.

The chain couples TRBV7-3 to TRBJ2-4, with D perhaps matching TRBD2 (7 bases). The CDR3 consists of 13 residues. CDR1 is SGHTA and CDR2 is FQGTGA in the germline V gene. V lost 5 bases to trimming and J lost 13 bases, with 18 bases between them. As DNA, the CDR3 is TGTGCCAGCAGCCCAGGGGAGCGGGATAAGCAGTACTTC. Its protein product is CASSPGERDKQYF.

This chain links TRBV20-1 with TRBJ2-7; 9 bases are a match to TRBD2. With 3 bases clipped from V and 3 bases from J, the junction kept 6 bases outside the gene matches. The CDR3 spans 14 residues. Germline V gene data show CDR1 as DFQATT and CDR2 as SNEGSKA (reference sequence). Here the CDR3 reads CSASALAGNYEQYF. In nucleotides, the CDR3 is TGCAGTGCTAGTGCTCTAGCGGGAAACTACGAGCAGTACTTC.

V gene TRBV27 combines with J gene TRBJ1-6; D perhaps matches TRBD1 (6 bases). Trimming removed 6 bases from V and 5 bases from J, with 14 bases in between. Germline assignment: CDR1 MNHEY and CDR2 SMNVEV (reference sequence). This CDR3 is built from 15 residues. The CDR3 here is CASRNREGDNSPLHF. CDR3 DNA: TGTGCCAGCAGGAACAGGGAAGGGGATAATTCACCCCTCCACTTT.

J is TRBJ2-2 and V is TRBV5-1; either TRBD1 or TRBD2 may fit D (6 bases each). This CDR3 is 16 amino acids long. Trimming pared 0 bases from V and 0 bases from J, leaving 9 bases between. Germline V gene data show CDR1 as SGHRS and CDR2 as YFSETQ. The DNA for the CDR3 is TGCGCCAGCAGCTTGGTGGGGGGCTCGAACACCGGGGAGCTGTTTTTT. Translation: CASSLVGGSNTGELFF.

The chain couples TRBV20-1 to TRBJ2-5; D unclear. CDR1 and CDR2 (germline): DFQATT, SNEGSKA (reference sequence). CDR3 size: 11 residues. Trimming shortened V by 3 bases and J by 7 bases, and 9 bases separated the two germline ends. CDR3 sequence: CSARIKGTQYF. CDR3 DNA sequence: TGCAGTGCTAGGATCAAGGGGACCCAGTACTTC.

V is TRBV9 and J is TRBJ2-2; D gene ambiguous. The CDR3 has 14 residues. CDR1 and CDR2 from the germline V gene are SGDLS and YYNGEE. Deletions cut 5 bases from V and 0 bases from J, with 8 bases between. The CDR3 DNA follows: TGTGCCAGCAGGCTAACTCCGAACACCGGGGAGCTGTTTTTT. Translating it yields CASRLTPNTGELFF.

This clonotype was detected many times. CDR3 sequence reads: CASSGDRGSYEQYF. The CDR3 DNA reads TGTGCCAGCAGTGGAGACAGGGGCTCCTACGAGCAGTACTTC. The V call is TRBV25-1, the J call TRBJ2-7, with TRBD1 identical over 8 bases. J was trimmed by 0 bases and V by 4 bases; bases with no gene match: 2. CDR1 is MGHDK and CDR2 is SYGVNS in the germline V gene. The CDR3 extends over 14 amino acids.

This clonotype was seen once. The V gene is TRBV5-8, the J gene TRBJ2-1; 7 bases map to TRBD1. The better agreement between TRBJ2-7 and the DNA end casts doubt on the J call. The V gene's germline CDR1 is SGHTS and CDR2 YDEGEE. This CDR3 is built from 14 residues. The CDR3 DNA reads as TGTGCCAGCAGCCTGGGACAGAATAACAATGAGCAGTACTTC. Translation: CASSLGQNNNEQYF.

This clonotype was seen only a few times. The chain employs TRBV7-9 and TRBJ2-1; D could derive from TRBD1 or TRBD2 (6 bases each). Germline CDR1 SEHNR, CDR2 FQNEAQ (reference sequence). Trimming removed 2 bases at V and 5 bases at J, with 13 bases between. This CDR3 region has 15 residues. The CDR3 reads CASSLPQGGNNEQFF. CDR3 DNA sequence: TGTGCCAGCAGCTTACCACAGGGAGGCAACAATGAGCAGTTCTTC.

This clonotype was seen many times. The V gene is TRBV28, the J gene TRBJ2-7; 8 nucleotides align to TRBD2. The germline CDR1 and CDR2 sequences are MDHEN and SYDVKM. The CDR3 covers 13 residues. V shed 6 bases and J 3 bases; nucleotides not matched to a gene: 4. CDR3 bases: TGTGCCAGCAGATCAACTAGCGGCTACGAGCAGTACTTC. This sequence encodes CASRSTSGYEQYF.

This clonotype was seen a handful of times. The gene calls are TRBV3-1 and TRBJ1-1; D ambiguous. The CDR3 is made up of 14 amino acids. Trimming pared 2 bases from V and 1 base from J, leaving 8 bases between. The germline V gene encodes CDR1 LGHDT and CDR2 YNNKEL (reference sequence). The chain's CDR3 is CASSQLTANTEAFF. The CDR3 region has the DNA TGTGCCAGCAGCCAACTCACTGCGAACACTGAAGCTTTCTTT.

The chain links TRBV12-3 or TRBV12-4 to TRBJ2-1, with TRBD2 as a possible D gene (7 bases). V lost 3 bases, J lost 0 bases, and 15 bases lay in between. CDR3 length equals 17 residues. This CDR3 is CASSLGGGASSYNEQFF. The DNA for the CDR3 is TGTGCCAGCAGTTTGGGTGGGGGGGCATCCTCCTACAATGAGCAGTTCTTC.

This sequence joins TRBV27 and TRBJ2-1; 12 nucleotides line up with TRBD2. The ends lost 5 bases at V and 7 bases at J; junction bases unmatched: 9. There are 16 residues in the CDR3. Germline lookup yields CDR1 MNHEY and CDR2 SMNVEV (reference sequence). CDR3 protein: CASSPRLAGVKNEQFF. The CDR3 DNA follows: TGTGCCAGCAGTCCCCGACTAGCGGGAGTAAAAAATGAGCAGTTCTTC.

This clonotype was seen a few times. The chain links TRBV18 to TRBJ2-1; tentatively, D is TRBD2 (6 bases). The CDR3 is 13 residues long. Looked up from germline, CDR1 is KGHSH and CDR2 is LQKENI. The V gene lost 4 bases and the J gene lost 5 bases, with 9 bases spanning the gap. CDR3 in DNA: TGTGCCAGCTCACGCGGGATTAACAATGAGCAGTTCTTC. Its protein product is CASSRGINNEQFF.

The V gene is TRBV5-4, the J gene TRBJ1-4; maybe TRBD1 (6 bases). The CDR3 length is 16 residues. V was trimmed by 0 bases and J by 6 bases, leaving 15 bases between them. Germline V CDR1 and CDR2: SGHNT, YYREEE (reference sequence). CDR3 nucleotide sequence: TGTGCCAGCAGCTTGGCCGGAGGGGGGCGGGATGAAAAACTGTTTTTT. It specifies CASSLAGGGRDEKLFF.

This clonotype was observed a handful of times. This chain joins TRBV12-3 or TRBV12-4 and TRBJ2-5; 11 bases map to TRBD1. This CDR3 comprises 15 residues. V lost 5 bases, J lost 11 bases, and 13 bases stayed unmatched. DNA of the CDR3: TGTGCCAGCAGTCTCCCACCGGGACAGGGGGTTGTGCAGTACTTC. It is translated as CASSLPPGQGVVQYF.

The chain has TRBV10-3 and TRBJ1-1, with D possibly being TRBD1 (5 bases). Per germline, CDR1 ENHRY and CDR2 SYGVKD. V lost 10 bases, J lost 0 bases, and 15 bases lay in between. The CDR3 covers 14 residues. CDR3 amino acids: CATQGTSVNTEAFF. The CDR3 DNA sequence: TGTGCCACCCAGGGTACATCGGTGAACACTGAAGCTTTCTTT.

The chain joins TRBV27 to TRBJ1-2; 10 bases match TRBD1. The germline gives CDR1 MNHEY, CDR2 SMNVEV (reference sequence). The CDR3 covers 16 residues. Trimming cost V 2 bases and J 4 bases; bases outside gene matches: 7. The CDR3: CASSLKGQGHVYGYTF. Here the CDR3 DNA reads TGTGCCAGCAGTTTAAAGGGACAGGGGCATGTCTATGGCTACACCTTC.

This clonotype was seen only a few times. A junction boundary mismatches the germline segment, possibly from a read error. V is TRBV3-1 and J is TRBJ1-6; no reliable D call. This CDR3 has 14 residues. Per germline, CDR1 LGHDT and CDR2 YNNKEL (reference sequence). Here the CDR3 DNA reads TGTGCCGGCAGCCGCGGCGACGGGAATTCACCCCTCCACTTT. Amino acids: CAGSRGDGNSPLHF.

The chain joins TRBV3-1 to TRBJ1-2; TRBD1 might be the D (5 bases). With 3 bases removed from V and 7 bases from J, the gap between germline ends came to 15 bases. This CDR3 is 14 amino acids long. Germline loops: CDR1 LGHDT, CDR2 YNNKEL (reference sequence). CDR3 coding DNA: TGTGCCAGCAGCCAGGGACGGCGAGTGGGTGGCTACACCTTC. It is translated as CASSQGRRVGGYTF.

V and J are TRBV7-9 and TRBJ1-2, with 7 positions matching TRBD1. Per the germline V gene, CDR1 is SEHNR and CDR2 is FQNEAQ (reference sequence). The V gene end was trimmed by 5 bases and the J gene end by 6 bases; junction bases not matched to a gene: 6. This CDR3 region has 13 residues. Here the CDR3 reads CASSQGGEDGYTF. As DNA, the CDR3 is TGTGCCAGCAGCCAGGGGGGGGAGGATGGCTACACCTTC. Complete variable domain (other parts from reference TRBV7-9 and TRBJ1-2): DTGVSQNPRHKITKRGQNVTFRCDPISEHNRLYWYRQTLGQGPEFLTYFQNEAQLEKSRLLSDRFSAERPKGSFSTLEIQRTEQGDSAMYLCASSQGGEDGYTFGSGTRLTVV.

This clonotype was found once. The chain recombines TRBV11-3 with TRBJ2-1, with D unresolved. Trimming left V 4 bases short and J 6 bases short, with 10 bases between. The CDR3 has 13 amino acids. Per germline, CDR1 SGHNT and CDR2 YENEEA. CDR3 nucleotide sequence: TGTGCCAGCAGCTCCCGGCTAATCAATGAGCAGTTCTTC. Translating it yields CASSSRLINEQFF.

The chain links TRBV27 to TRBJ2-1; perhaps TRBD1 as D (6 bases). Trimming cost V 8 bases and J 10 bases, with 21 bases left between them. Germline CDR1 is MNHEY and CDR2 is SMNVEV (reference sequence). The CDR3 loop spans 14 amino acids. The CDR3 region is CASGLLGASREQFF. CDR3 DNA sequence: TGTGCCAGCGGGCTCCTGGGGGCTAGTCGGGAGCAGTTCTTC.